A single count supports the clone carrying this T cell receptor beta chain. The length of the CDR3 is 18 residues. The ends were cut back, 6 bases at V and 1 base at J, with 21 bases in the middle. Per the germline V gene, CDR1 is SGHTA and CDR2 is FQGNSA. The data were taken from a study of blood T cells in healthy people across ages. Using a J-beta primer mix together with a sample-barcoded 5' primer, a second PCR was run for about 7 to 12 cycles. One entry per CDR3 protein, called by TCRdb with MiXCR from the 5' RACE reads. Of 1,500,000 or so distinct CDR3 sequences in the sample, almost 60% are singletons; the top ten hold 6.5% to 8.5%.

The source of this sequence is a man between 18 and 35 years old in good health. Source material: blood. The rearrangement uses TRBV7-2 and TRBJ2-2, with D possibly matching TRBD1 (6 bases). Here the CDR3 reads CASRPTQGLPQNTGELFF. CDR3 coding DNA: TGTGCCAGCAGACCCACGCAGGGGCTGCCCCAGAACACCGGGGAGCTGTTTTTT.